Listed here is a single TCR beta chain. The antigen is undetermined. CD45RO-negative CD8 cells positively selected for CCR7 made up the naive population, which excluded terminally differentiated effector memory CD45RA+ cells. Per the original methods: Without quality scores, immunoSEQ junctional reads could not be filtered like full-length reads. The repertoire was sequenced with immunoSEQ multiplex PCR; TCRdb's copy has only in-frame clones and lacks some. V, J and clone size were drawn from that table, and D and trimming were deduced from the DNA. The sample includes 2 million to 2.5 million clones, about 94% of them seen just once. The CDR3 has 15 amino acids. CDR1 is MGHRA, CDR2 YSYEKL, per germline. V shed 1 base and J shed 0 bases, with 8 bases lying between them. The data were taken from a study of shared clonotypes between healthy human individuals. Study overall: Per donor, three plates held CD4 naive cells, three held CD4 memory, two held CD8 naive and one held CD8 memory. Points from the study as a whole: Several donors shared around 5.2% of their naive CD4 clonotypes.

The sample was naive CD8+ T cells sorted from blood. V is TRBV4-1 and J is TRBJ2-3; D is undetermined. The source is a young man in good health. CDR3 region: CASSQGVLSTDTQYF. CDR3 bases: TGCGCCAGCAGCCAAGGCGTCCTTAGCACAGATACGCAGTATTTT.